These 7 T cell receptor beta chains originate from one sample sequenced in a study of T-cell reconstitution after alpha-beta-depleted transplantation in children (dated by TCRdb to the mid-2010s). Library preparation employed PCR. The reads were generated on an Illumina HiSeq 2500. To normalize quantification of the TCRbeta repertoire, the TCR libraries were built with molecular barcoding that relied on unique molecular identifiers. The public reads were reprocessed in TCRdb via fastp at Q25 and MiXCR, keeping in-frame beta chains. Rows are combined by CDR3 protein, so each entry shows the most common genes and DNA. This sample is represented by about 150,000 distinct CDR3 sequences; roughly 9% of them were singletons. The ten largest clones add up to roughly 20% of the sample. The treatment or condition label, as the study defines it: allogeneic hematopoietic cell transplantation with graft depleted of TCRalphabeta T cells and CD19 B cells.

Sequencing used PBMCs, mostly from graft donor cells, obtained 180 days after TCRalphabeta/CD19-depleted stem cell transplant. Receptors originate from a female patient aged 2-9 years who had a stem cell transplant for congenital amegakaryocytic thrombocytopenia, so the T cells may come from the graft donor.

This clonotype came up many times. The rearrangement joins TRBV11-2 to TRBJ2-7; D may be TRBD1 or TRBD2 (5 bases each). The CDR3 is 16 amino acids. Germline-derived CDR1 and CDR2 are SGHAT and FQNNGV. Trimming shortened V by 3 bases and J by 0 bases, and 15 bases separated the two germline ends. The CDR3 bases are TGTGCCAGCAGCTTGGGGGAAATCTGGAGCTCCTACGAGCAGTACTTC. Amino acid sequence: CASSLGEIWSSYEQYF.

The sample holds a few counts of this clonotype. In nucleotides, the CDR3 is TGTGCCAGCAGCTTAGACGGGAGGGCCTGGGATGAGCAGTTCTTC. The encoded protein is CASSLDGRAWDEQFF. V is TRBV11-1 and J is TRBJ2-1; 8 nucleotides match TRBD2. CDR3 length equals 15 residues. CDR1 is SGHAT and CDR2 is FQDESV in the germline V gene (reference sequence). V shed 1 base and J 8 bases; nucleotides not matched to a gene: 7.

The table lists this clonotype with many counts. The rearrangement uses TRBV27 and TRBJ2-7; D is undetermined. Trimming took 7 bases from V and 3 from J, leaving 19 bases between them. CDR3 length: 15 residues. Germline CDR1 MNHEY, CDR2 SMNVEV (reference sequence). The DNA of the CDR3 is TGTGCCAGCATTTTTCTCCGGGTCCCCAGCTACGAGCAGTACTTC. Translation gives CASIFLRVPSYEQYF.

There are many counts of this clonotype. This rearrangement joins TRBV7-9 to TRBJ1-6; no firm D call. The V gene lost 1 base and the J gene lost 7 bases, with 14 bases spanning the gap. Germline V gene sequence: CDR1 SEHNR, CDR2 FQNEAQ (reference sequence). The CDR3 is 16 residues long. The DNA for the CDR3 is TGTGCCAGCAGCTTAGAGGCCTCCTATTTCAATTCACCCCTCCACTTT. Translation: CASSLEASYFNSPLHF.

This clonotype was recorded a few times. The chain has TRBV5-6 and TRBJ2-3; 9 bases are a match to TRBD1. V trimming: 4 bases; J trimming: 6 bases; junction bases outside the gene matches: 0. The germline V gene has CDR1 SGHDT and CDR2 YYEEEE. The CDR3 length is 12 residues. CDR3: CASSTGGDTQYF. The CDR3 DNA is TGTGCCAGCAGCACAGGGGGCGATACGCAGTATTTT.

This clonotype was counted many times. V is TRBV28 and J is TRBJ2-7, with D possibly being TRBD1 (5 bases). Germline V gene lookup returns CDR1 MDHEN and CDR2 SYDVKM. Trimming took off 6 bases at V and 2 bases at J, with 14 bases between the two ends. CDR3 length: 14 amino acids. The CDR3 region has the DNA TGTGCCAGCAGATCCCCGTCAGGGCCCTACGAGCAGTACTTC. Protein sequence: CASRSPSGPYEQYF.

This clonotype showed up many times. CDR3 amino acids: CASSLGLAGPGTQYF. The CDR3 DNA sequence: TGCGCCAGCAGCTTGGGGCTAGCGGGCCCGGGGACCCAGTACTTC. The chain has TRBV5-1 and TRBJ2-5; TRBD2 matches at 8 bases. The CDR3 totals 15 residues. CDR1 is SGHRS, CDR2 YFSETQ, per germline. With V trimmed by 0 bases and J by 7 bases, 8 bases remained unmatched.